This TCR beta chain was profiled in a study of cytomegalovirus exposure and HLA in healthy donors. The study's findings and limits: In vitro data verified three CMV-associated chains as specific for CMV antigens.

Researchers ran the PCR with 60 Vbeta and 13 Jbeta primers. TCRdb's copy holds only in-frame clones and misses some; the assay was immunoSEQ multiplex PCR. The sample totals more than 45,000 clones. Concerning this clone itself: Its target is unknown.

The TCR comes from a male donor in good health and CMV-seronegative. The sample was PBMCs.

The CDR3 here is CASSLGGLSYEQYF. DNA for the CDR3: TGTGCCAGCAGTTTAGGCGGGCTTTCCTACGAGCAGTACTTC. This sequence joins TRBV28 and TRBJ2-7, with D perhaps matching TRBD2 (5 bases). CDR1 is MDHEN and CDR2 is SYDVKM in the germline V gene. The CDR3 consists of 14 residues. Trimming took 2 bases from V and 1 from J, leaving 9 bases between them.